One sample yielded the 28 T cell receptor beta chains listed below, sequenced in a study of blood T cell repertoires in COVID-19. Method: immunoSEQ multiplex PCR; TCRdb's copy keeps in-frame clones and lacks some. Of 200,000 to 250,000 clones listed, around 81% were seen once; the top ten hold approximately 6%. The sequencing input was peripheral blood. The receptors originated from a woman in her 70s with acute or convalescent COVID-19.

This clone was seen once. The chain uses TRBV19 and TRBJ2-7, with D unclear. The CDR3 contains 13 residues. With 5 bases removed from V and 0 bases from J, the gap between germline ends came to 8 bases. The germline V gene has CDR1 LNHDA and CDR2 SQIVND (reference sequence). The CDR3 nucleotides read TGTGCCAGTAGTCCCGAGAGCTCCTACGAGCAGTACTTC. It is translated as CASSPESSYEQYF.

This clone was counted only a few times. The genes are TRBV10-1 and TRBJ2-3; D not resolved. CDR3 length equals 14 residues. In germline, CDR1 is WNHNN, CDR2 SYGVQD (reference sequence). V lost 5 bases and J 2 bases, leaving 11 bases between the germline ends. The CDR3 here is CASSLGGNTDTQYF. CDR3 nucleotides: TGCGCCAGCAGTCTTGGCGGAAACACAGATACGCAGTATTTT.

The chain couples TRBV4-1 to TRBJ2-2, with D possibly matching TRBD1 (6 bases). CDR3 length: 13 residues. Between the trimmed V and J ends, which lost 10 bases and 2 bases, there was a span of 11 bases. From germline, CDR1 is MGHRA and CDR2 YSYEKL. Here the CDR3 reads CATEDSNTGELFF. For the CDR3, the DNA is TGCGCCACCGAGGACAGTAACACCGGGGAGCTGTTTTTT.

The chain joins TRBV5-1 to TRBJ2-3, with 7 nucleotides matching TRBD1. After removal of 3 bases from V and 5 bases from J, the junction contained 3 bases not matched to a gene. The CDR3 is made up of 13 amino acids. CDR1 and CDR2 from the germline V gene are SGHRS and YFSETQ. The CDR3 DNA is TGCGCCAGCAGCTCAACAGGGGAAGATACGCAGTATTTT. Encoded protein: CASSSTGEDTQYF.

This clone was observed once. The chain uses TRBV6-5 and TRBJ1-1; TRBD1 is a possible D gene (6 bases). V lost 0 bases to trimming and J lost 5 bases, with 10 bases between them. The CDR3 extends over 14 amino acids. Germline V gene lookup returns CDR1 MNHEY and CDR2 SVGAGI. The DNA of the CDR3 is TGTGCCAGCAGTTACTCGGGAGGGGGGACTGAAGCTTTCTTT. It yields the protein CASSYSGGGTEAFF.

The V and J genes are TRBV28 and TRBJ2-3; D unresolved. Germline values: CDR1 MDHEN, CDR2 SYDVKM. V was cut by 3 bases and J by 0 bases, with 10 bases left in between. This CDR3 has 15 amino acids. The CDR3 DNA follows: TGTGCCAGCAGTTTTGCACAACTAAGCACAGATACGCAGTATTTT. It codes for CASSFAQLSTDTQYF.

Concerning this clone itself: At the DNA level, this CDR3 is encoded by other sequences in the same sample as well. The chain recombines TRBV5-1 with TRBJ2-1; 7 bases line up with TRBD1. Germline-derived CDR1 and CDR2 are SGHRS and YFSETQ. The CDR3 extends over 13 amino acids. J was trimmed by 3 bases and V by 7 bases; bases with no gene match: 4. The CDR3 DNA is TGCGCCAGCTCGGCAGGGGGCTACAATGAGCAGTTCTTC. Translation: CASSAGGYNEQFF.

J is TRBJ2-2 and V is TRBV3-1 (or the pseudogene TRBV3-2), with TRBD2 matching over 7 bases. The CDR3 extends over 16 amino acids. The trim removed 0 bases at V and 5 bases at J, leaving 6 bases unmatched. The germline gives CDR1 LGHDT, CDR2 YNNKEL (reference sequence). DNA for the CDR3: TGTGCCAGCAGCCAAGATTTCAGGACTAGTACCGGGGAGCTGTTTTTT. Translating it yields CASSQDFRTSTGELFF.

The V and J genes are TRBV7-2 and TRBJ2-5; 10 bases are a match to TRBD2. The length of the CDR3 is 19 residues. V gave up 2 bases and J gave up 5 bases; unmatched junction bases: 17. Germline loops: CDR1 SGHTA, CDR2 FQGNSA. The CDR3 DNA is TGTGCCAGCAGCTTAATACCGACACTCTTAGCGGGAGGAGGGGAGACCCAGTACTTC. Translated: CASSLIPTLLAGGGETQYF.

The chain links TRBV12-5 to TRBJ1-3; 7 nucleotides align to TRBD1. This CDR3 is built from 14 residues. Germline CDR1 and CDR2: LGHNT and FRNRAP. V dropped 4 bases and J dropped 2; count of bases not matched to a gene: 2. CDR3 loop: CASGSGTAGNTIYF. As DNA, the CDR3 is TGTGCTAGTGGTTCCGGGACAGCTGGAAACACCATATATTTT.

The V call is TRBV18, the J call TRBJ2-3, with 10 bases matching TRBD2. The trim removed 3 bases at V and 6 bases at J, leaving 12 bases unmatched. The CDR3 is 17 residues long. The V gene's germline CDR1 is KGHSH and CDR2 LQKENI. The CDR3 is CASSPGTSEKTTDTQYF. The CDR3 coding sequence is TGTGCCAGCTCACCCGGGACTAGCGAAAAAACGACGGATACGCAGTATTTT.

The chain employs TRBV2 and TRBJ1-2; D possibly corresponds to TRBD1 (6 bases). The germline gives CDR1 SNHLY, CDR2 FYNNEI. The CDR3 spans 14 residues. Trimming took 5 bases from V and 2 from J, leaving 12 bases between them. This CDR3 reads CASSFTGNNYGYTF. CDR3 sequence (DNA): TGTGCCAGCAGTTTTACAGGGAACAACTATGGCTACACCTTC.

The V call is TRBV5-4, the J call TRBJ1-1; 7 bases map to TRBD1. V lost 4 bases, J lost 1 base, and 1 base stayed unmatched. Germline V gives CDR1 SGHNT, CDR2 YYREEE (reference sequence). The CDR3 is 13 amino acids. The CDR3 DNA reads as TGTGCCAGCAGCCGGACAGGGAACACTGAAGCTTTCTTT. Amino acid sequence: CASSRTGNTEAFF.

This clone is judged medium-sized. The chain has TRBV4-1 and TRBJ1-4; D gene unclear. V gave up 1 base and J gave up 7 bases, with 13 bases separating them. Germline CDR1 MGHRA, CDR2 YSYEKL. This CDR3 has 15 residues. Here the CDR3 reads CASSQVSTRGEKLFF. CDR3 in DNA: TGCGCCAGCAGCCAAGTCTCAACTCGGGGTGAAAAACTGTTTTTT.

The V gene is TRBV28, the J gene TRBJ2-7, with D possibly TRBD2 on 6 matching bases. Germline CDR1 MDHEN, CDR2 SYDVKM. V lost 8 bases to trimming and J lost 7 bases, with 24 bases between them. CDR3 length: 15 amino acids. The CDR3 coding sequence is TGTGCCAGCGGATACCTCGTGGGGGGTTTATTGGAGCAGTACTTC. Encoded protein: CASGYLVGGLLEQYF.

The chain carries TRBV6-1 and TRBJ2-3, with 7 bases matching TRBD1. Germline V lookup: CDR1 MNHNS, CDR2 SASEGT. V was pared by 4 bases and J by 5 bases, with 15 bases of the junction left unmatched. There are 17 residues in the CDR3. The CDR3 nucleotides are TGTGCCAGCAGTGGCCCAGGGGTGAGGGGGCCAGGAGATACGCAGTATTTT. It specifies CASSGPGVRGPGDTQYF.

Only one count was recorded for this clone. The rearrangement links TRBV5-1 to TRBJ2-7, with 7 positions matching TRBD1. V was pared by 3 bases and J by 2 bases, with 2 bases of the junction left unmatched. This CDR3 comprises 13 residues. Germline CDR1 SGHRS, CDR2 YFSETQ. The CDR3 protein is CASSSGQTYEQYF. CDR3 DNA: TGCGCCAGCAGCTCGGGACAGACCTACGAGCAGTACTTC.

This clone was seen just once. The chain joins TRBV7-2 to TRBJ2-3, with 10 bases identical to TRBD2. Germline V gives CDR1 SGHTA, CDR2 FQGNSA. The CDR3 contains 15 residues. V dropped 5 bases and J dropped 4; count of bases not matched to a gene: 6. The CDR3 region is CASSQREGHPDTQYF. CDR3 coding DNA: TGTGCCAGCAGCCAGCGGGAGGGCCACCCAGATACGCAGTATTTT.

CDR3 in DNA: TGTGCCAGCAGCTTAGGACAGGGTTTTACTGAAGCTTTCTTT. As protein: CASSLGQGFTEAFF. The V and J genes are TRBV7-9 and TRBJ1-1; 7 nucleotides agree with TRBD1. The CDR3 covers 14 residues. The trim removed 1 base at V and 5 bases at J, leaving 4 bases unmatched. Germline V gene data show CDR1 as SEHNR and CDR2 as FQNEAQ (reference sequence).

This chain joins TRBV2 and TRBJ2-3; 8 bases are a match to TRBD2. The trim removed 7 bases at V and 11 bases at J, leaving 14 bases unmatched. The CDR3 length is 14 residues. Germline V CDR1 and CDR2: SNHLY, FYNNEI. CDR3 coding DNA: TGTGCCAGCACCACTAGAGCCGGGGGGGAGGGGCAGTATTTT. It yields the protein CASTTRAGGEGQYF.

The chain has TRBV3-1 (or the pseudogene TRBV3-2) and TRBJ2-7; 9 bases map to TRBD2. This CDR3 has 16 amino acids. J lost 2 bases, V lost 1 base, and 6 bases had no gene match. Germline V CDR1 and CDR2: LGHDT, YNNKEL (reference sequence). CDR3 sequence (DNA): TGTGCCAGCAGCCAAGTTTCGGCGGGAGGGCCCTACGAGCAGTACTTC. Translated: CASSQVSAGGPYEQYF.

The V call is TRBV14, the J call TRBJ2-3; D might be TRBD1 (6 bases). From germline, CDR1 is SGHDN and CDR2 FVKESK. Between the trimmed V and J ends, which lost 2 bases and 6 bases, there was a span of 12 bases. This CDR3 spans 14 amino acids. This CDR3 reads CASSQQGKGDTQYF. As DNA, the CDR3 is TGTGCCAGCAGCCAACAGGGGAAGGGGGATACGCAGTATTTT.

The rearrangement links TRBV13 to TRBJ2-7; 14 nucleotides agree with TRBD2. The germline CDR1 and CDR2 sequences are PRHDT and FYEKMQ (reference sequence). CDR3 length equals 18 residues. V shed 1 base and J 5 bases; nucleotides not matched to a gene: 10. In DNA, the CDR3 is TGTGCCAGCAGCTTAGCTGGGGGACTAGCGGGAGAAATCCACGAGCAGTACTTC. Encoded protein: CASSLAGGLAGEIHEQYF.

The J gene is TRBJ2-7, the V gene TRBV27; 9 bases match TRBD2. This CDR3 is 18 amino acids long. Losses at the gene ends were 4 bases for V and 3 bases for J; bases not matched to a gene: 16. Germline V gene data show CDR1 as MNHEY and CDR2 as SMNVEV (reference sequence). The DNA of the CDR3 is TGTGCCAGCAGTTCAAGAGGGCGTAGCGGGAGACCAAGCTACGAGCAGTACTTC. It is translated as CASSSRGRSGRPSYEQYF.

J is TRBJ2-1 and V is TRBV5-4; 11 nucleotides line up with TRBD2. Germline V gene lookup returns CDR1 SGHNT and CDR2 YYREEE (reference sequence). The CDR3 is 15 amino acids. The V segment lost 1 base and the J segment 3 bases; nucleotides outside the gene matches: 0. Here the CDR3 reads CASSLTSGGYNEQFF. The CDR3 DNA reads TGTGCCAGCAGCTTGACTAGCGGGGGCTACAATGAGCAGTTCTTC. Full variable domain (outside the CDR3, taken from reference TRBV5-4 and TRBJ2-1): ETGVTQSPTHLIKTRGQQVTLRCSSQSGHNTVSWYQQALGQGPQFIFQYYREEENGRGNFPPRFSGLQFPNYSSELNVNALELDDSALYLCASSLTSGGYNEQFFGPGTRLTVL.

V and J are TRBV24-1 and TRBJ2-3; TRBD2 agrees at 8 bases. Germline V gene sequence: CDR1 KGHDR, CDR2 SFDVKD. The CDR3 totals 16 residues. V shed 1 base, J shed 7 bases, and the junction held 9 bases outside the gene matches. Written as DNA, the CDR3 is TGTGCCACCAGTGATTTCTCCACTAGCGGCAAATATACGCAGTATTTT. Protein product: CATSDFSTSGKYTQYF.

The V call is TRBV27, the J call TRBJ2-1, with 8 bases that match TRBD2. CDR3 length: 16 residues. Losses at the gene ends were 2 bases for V and 5 bases for J; bases not matched to a gene: 8. Germline CDR1 MNHEY, CDR2 SMNVEV (reference sequence). CDR3 bases: TGTGCCAGCAGTTTACGGTCAGGGACTAGTCACAATGAGCAGTTCTTC. Amino acids: CASSLRSGTSHNEQFF.

The CDR3 coding sequence is TGTGCCAGCAGCTTCGACAGTTATACTAACTATGGCTACACCTTC. It codes for CASSFDSYTNYGYTF. The rearrangement links TRBV5-4 to TRBJ1-2, with D tentatively TRBD1 (5 bases). The V end lost 2 bases, the J end lost 0 bases, and 11 bases lay between the germline ends. CDR1 and CDR2 (germline): SGHNT, YYREEE (reference sequence). There are 15 residues in the CDR3.